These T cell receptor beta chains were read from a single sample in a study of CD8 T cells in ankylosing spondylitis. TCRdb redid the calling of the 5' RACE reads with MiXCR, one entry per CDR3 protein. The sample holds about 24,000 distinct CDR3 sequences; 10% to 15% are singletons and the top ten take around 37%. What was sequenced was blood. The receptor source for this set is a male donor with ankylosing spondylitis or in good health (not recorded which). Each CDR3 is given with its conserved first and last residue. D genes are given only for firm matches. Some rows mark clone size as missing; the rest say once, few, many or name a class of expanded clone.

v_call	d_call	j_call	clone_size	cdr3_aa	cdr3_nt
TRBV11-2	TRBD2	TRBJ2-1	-	CASMSASGPNNEQFF	TGTGCCAGCATGTCGGCTAGCGGACCAAACAATGAGCAGTTCTTC
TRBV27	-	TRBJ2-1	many	CASSLSSGALYNEQFF	TGTGCCAGCAGTTTATCATCGGGCGCGCTCTACAATGAGCAGTTCTTC
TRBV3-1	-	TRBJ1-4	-	CASSFPEGEKLFF	TGTGCCAGCAGCTTTCCGGAAGGGGAAAAACTGTTTTTT
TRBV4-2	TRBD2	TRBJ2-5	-	CASSQGTSGGPGLQTQYF	TGTGCCAGCAGCCAAGGGACTAGCGGGGGGCCGGGTTTACAGACCCAGTACTTC
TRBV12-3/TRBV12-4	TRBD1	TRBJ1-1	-	CASRETGDVAEAFF	TGTGCCAGCAGGGAGACAGGGGACGTGGCTGAAGCTTTCTTT
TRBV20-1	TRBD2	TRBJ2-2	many	CSATGTSVTGELFF	TGCAGTGCCACCGGGACTAGCGTAACCGGGGAGCTGTTTTTT
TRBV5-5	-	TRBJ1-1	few	CASSPSRQGIEAFF	TGTGCCAGCAGCCCCTCACGGCAGGGAATAGAAGCTTTCTTT
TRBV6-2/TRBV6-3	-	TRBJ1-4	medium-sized	CASSPRFGVGEKLFF	TGTGCCAGCAGTCCGCGCTTTGGAGTAGGTGAAAAACTGTTTTTT
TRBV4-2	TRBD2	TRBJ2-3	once	CASSQAGSGRGPSFTDTQYF	TGTGCCAGCAGCCAAGCCGGTAGCGGGAGGGGCCCTTCTTTCACAGATACGCAGTATTTT
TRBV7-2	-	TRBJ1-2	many	CASSFPEGGYTF	TGTGCCAGCAGCTTCCCAGAGGGTGGCTACACCTTC
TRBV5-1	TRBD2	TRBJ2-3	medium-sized	CASSFSGGSGTDTQYF	TGCGCCAGCAGCTTTAGCGGGGGTAGCGGCACAGATACGCAGTATTTT
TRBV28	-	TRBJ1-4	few	CAHSGGLTNEKLFF	TGTGCCCACTCCGGGGGCCTAACTAATGAAAAACTGTTTTTT
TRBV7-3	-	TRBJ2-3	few	CASSLTSVSTDTQYF	TGTGCCAGCAGCTTAACGTCTGTCAGCACAGATACGCAGTATTTT
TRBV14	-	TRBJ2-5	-	CASSLDGGLEETQYF	TGTGCCAGCAGCCTAGATGGGGGGCTCGAAGAGACCCAGTACTTC
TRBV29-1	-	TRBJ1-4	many	CSVEVGSREKLFF	TGCAGCGTTGAGGTGGGGAGCCGGGAAAAACTGTTTTTT
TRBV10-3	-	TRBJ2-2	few	CAISERDATTGELFF	TGTGCCATCAGTGAACGAGACGCCACAACTGGGGAGCTGTTTTTT
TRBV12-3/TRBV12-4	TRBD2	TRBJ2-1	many	CASSLSGSSYNEQFF	TGTGCCAGCAGCCTTAGCGGGAGCTCCTACAATGAGCAGTTCTTC
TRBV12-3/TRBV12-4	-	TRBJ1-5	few	CASSPRSGYSNQPQHF	TGTGCCAGCAGTCCCCGGTCGGGTTATAGCAATCAGCCCCAGCATTTT
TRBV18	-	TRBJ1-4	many	CASSAAGASEKLFF	TGTGCCAGCTCAGCGGCAGGGGCGTCGGAAAAACTGTTTTTT
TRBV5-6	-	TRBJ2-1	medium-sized	CASSWGTVNEQFF	TGTGCCAGCAGCTGGGGGACGGTCAATGAGCAGTTCTTC
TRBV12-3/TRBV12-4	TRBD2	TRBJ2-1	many	CAIIPSGRGNEQFF	TGTGCCATCATCCCAAGCGGGAGAGGGAATGAGCAGTTCTTC
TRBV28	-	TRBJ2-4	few	CASSLEGPAKNIQYF	TGTGCCAGCAGTTTAGAGGGCCCTGCCAAAAACATTCAGTACTTC
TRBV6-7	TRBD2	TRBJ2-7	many	CASSSLAGDCNEQYF	TGTGCCAGCAGTTCGCTAGCGGGAGATTGTAACGAGCAGTACTTC
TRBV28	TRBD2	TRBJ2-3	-	CASSLSSGGDTQYF	TGTGCCAGCAGTTTGTCTAGCGGTGGAGATACGCAGTATTTT
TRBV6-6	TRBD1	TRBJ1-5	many	CASSYSGTGDSNQPQHF	TGTGCCAGCAGTTACTCGGGGACAGGGGATAGCAATCAGCCCCAGCATTTT
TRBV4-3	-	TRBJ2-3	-	CASSQDLGAAGSTDTQYF	TGCGCCAGCAGCCAAGATCTTGGGGCGGCGGGTAGCACAGATACGCAGTATTTT
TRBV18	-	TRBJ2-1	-	CASSPYGGYNEQFF	TGTGCCAGCTCACCATACGGGGGATACAATGAGCAGTTCTTC
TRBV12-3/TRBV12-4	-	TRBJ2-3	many	CASSPLGGSTDTQYF	TGTGCCAGCAGCCCCCTGGGCGGGAGCACAGATACGCAGTATTTT
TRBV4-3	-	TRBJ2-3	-	CASSPLRGTDTQYF	TGCGCCAGCAGCCCTTTACGAGGCACAGATACGCAGTATTTT
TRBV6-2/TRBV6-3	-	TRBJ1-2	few	CVVTGGDGYTF	TGCGTCGTGACGGGAGGAGATGGCTACACCTTC
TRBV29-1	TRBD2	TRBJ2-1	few	CSGSGRRLNEQFF	TGCAGCGGTAGCGGGAGACGTTTGAATGAGCAGTTCTTC
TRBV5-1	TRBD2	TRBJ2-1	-	CASSLVASGSTYNEQFF	TGCGCCAGCAGCTTGGTGGCTAGCGGGAGTACCTACAATGAGCAGTTCTTC
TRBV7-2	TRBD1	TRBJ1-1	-	CASSLAAGGSNTEAFF	TGTGCCAGCAGCTTAGCGGCAGGGGGTTCGAACACTGAAGCTTTCTTT
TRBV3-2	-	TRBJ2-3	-	CASSPHQAEGADTDTQYF	TGTGCCAGCAGCCCCCATCAGGCGGAGGGGGCCGACACAGATACGCAGTATTTT
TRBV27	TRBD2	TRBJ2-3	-	CASSSKTSALTDTQYF	TGTGCCAGCAGTTCCAAGACTAGCGCACTCACAGATACGCAGTATTTT
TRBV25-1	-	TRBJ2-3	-	CASSVWDTQYF	TGTGCCAGCAGTGTCTGGGATACGCAGTATTTT
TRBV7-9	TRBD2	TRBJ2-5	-	CASSLGSSGGETQYF	TGTGCCAGCAGCTTAGGGTCTAGCGGTGGGGAGACCCAGTACTTC
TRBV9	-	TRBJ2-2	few	CASSPRTENTGELFF	TGTGCCAGCAGCCCGAGGACAGAGAACACCGGGGAGCTGTTTTTT
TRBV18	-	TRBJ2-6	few	CASRGGSGANVLTF	TGTGCCAGCCGTGGCGGATCTGGGGCCAACGTCCTGACTTTC
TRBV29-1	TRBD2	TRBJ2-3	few	CSVALTSGRTDTQYF	TGCAGCGTGGCCTTGACTAGCGGGAGGACAGATACGCAGTATTTT
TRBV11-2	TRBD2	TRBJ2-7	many	CASVPGTSVSYEQYF	TGTGCCAGCGTTCCTGGGACTAGCGTCTCCTACGAGCAGTACTTC
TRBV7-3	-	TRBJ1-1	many	CASSARGGHTEAFF	TGTGCCAGCAGCGCCCGTGGGGGGCACACTGAAGCTTTCTTT
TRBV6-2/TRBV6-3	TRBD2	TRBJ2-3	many	CASRLAGTSGDTQYF	TGTGCCAGCAGACTCGCCGGGACTAGCGGAGATACGCAGTATTTT